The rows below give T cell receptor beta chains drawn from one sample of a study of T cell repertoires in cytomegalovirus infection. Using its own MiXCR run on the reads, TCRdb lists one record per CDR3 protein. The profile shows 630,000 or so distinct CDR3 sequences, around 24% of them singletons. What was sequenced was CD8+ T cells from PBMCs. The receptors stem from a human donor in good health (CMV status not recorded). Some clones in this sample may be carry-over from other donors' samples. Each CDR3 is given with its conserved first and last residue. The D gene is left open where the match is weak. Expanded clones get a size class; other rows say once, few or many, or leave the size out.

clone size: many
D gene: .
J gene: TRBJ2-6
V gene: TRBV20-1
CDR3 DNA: TGCAGTGCTAGAGATCCGGGGGCCCTAGGTGGGGCCAACGTCCTGACTTTC
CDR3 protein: CSARDPGALGGANVLTF

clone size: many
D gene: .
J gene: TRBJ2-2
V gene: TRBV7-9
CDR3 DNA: TGTGCCAGCAGCTTAGCGGACCAGGACCTGAACACCGGGGAGCTGTTTTTT
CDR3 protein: CASSLADQDLNTGELFF

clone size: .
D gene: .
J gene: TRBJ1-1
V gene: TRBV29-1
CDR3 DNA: TGCAGCGTTGATCCTACACAGAACACTGAAGCTTTCTTT
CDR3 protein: CSVDPTQNTEAFF

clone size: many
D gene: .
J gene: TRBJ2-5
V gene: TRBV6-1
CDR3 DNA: TGTGCCAGCGGCCGCCAAATCCAAGAGACCCAGTACTTC
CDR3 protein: CASGRQIQETQYF

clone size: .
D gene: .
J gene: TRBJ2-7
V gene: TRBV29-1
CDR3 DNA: TGCAGCGTCTACCCGGGGGACACAACCTACGAGCAGTACTTC
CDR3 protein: CSVYPGDTTYEQYF

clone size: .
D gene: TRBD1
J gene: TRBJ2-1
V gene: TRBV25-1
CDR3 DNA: TGTGCCAGCGCCGAGCGGACAGGGCAGAATGAGCAGTTCTTC
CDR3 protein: CASAERTGQNEQFF

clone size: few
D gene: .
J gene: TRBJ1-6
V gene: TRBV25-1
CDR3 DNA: TGTGCCAGCCGGGGGCACGCCCCGGGAGGTAAACAAGAATCCCTCCACTTT
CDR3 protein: CASRGHAPGGKQESLHF

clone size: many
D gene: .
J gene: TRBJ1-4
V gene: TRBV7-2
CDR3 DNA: TGTGCCAGCAGCCCTCTGGGTGGAACTAATGAAAAACTGTTTTTT
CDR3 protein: CASSPLGGTNEKLFF

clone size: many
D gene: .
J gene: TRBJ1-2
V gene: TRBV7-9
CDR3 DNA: TGTGCCAGCAGCTTAACATCCGATAGGCTCAACTATGGCTACACCTTC
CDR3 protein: CASSLTSDRLNYGYTF

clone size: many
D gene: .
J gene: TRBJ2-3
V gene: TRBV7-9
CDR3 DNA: TGTGCCAGCAGCCCCAATGATGGGGATACGCAGTATTTT
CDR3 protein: CASSPNDGDTQYF

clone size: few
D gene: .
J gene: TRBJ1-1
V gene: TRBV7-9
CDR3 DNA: TGTGCCAGCAGCCCCCCCCTGGGGATGAACACTGAAGCTTTCTTT
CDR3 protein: CASSPPLGMNTEAFF

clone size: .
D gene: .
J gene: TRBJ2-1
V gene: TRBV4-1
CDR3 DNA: TGCGCCAGCAGCCAAGAATTAGGGTACAATGAGCAGTTCTTC
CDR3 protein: CASSQELGYNEQFF

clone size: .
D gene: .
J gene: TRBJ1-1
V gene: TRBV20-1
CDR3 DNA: TGCAGTGCTAGTGATTTAGGGGACACTGAAGCTTTCTTT
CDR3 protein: CSASDLGDTEAFF

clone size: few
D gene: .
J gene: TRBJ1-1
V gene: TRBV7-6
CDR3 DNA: TGTGCCAGCAGCTCCGAACCGGCCCCCTTCGGTGGTAGCACTGAAGCTTTCTTT
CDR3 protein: CASSSEPAPFGGSTEAFF

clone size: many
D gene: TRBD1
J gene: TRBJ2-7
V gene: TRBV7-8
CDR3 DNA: TGTGCCAGCAGCTTACTACCCGGGACAGCTCCCTACGAGCAGTACTTC
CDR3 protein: CASSLLPGTAPYEQYF

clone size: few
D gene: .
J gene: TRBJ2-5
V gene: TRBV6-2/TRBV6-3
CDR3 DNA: TGTGCCAGCAGTTACTCGCTTCCGGGCGGTGAGACCCAGTACTTC
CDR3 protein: CASSYSLPGGETQYF

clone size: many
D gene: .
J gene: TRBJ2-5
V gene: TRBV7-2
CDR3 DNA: TGTGCCAGCAGCCACCGGCCCGGCAGCCTAGGAGAGACCCAGTACTTC
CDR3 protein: CASSHRPGSLGETQYF

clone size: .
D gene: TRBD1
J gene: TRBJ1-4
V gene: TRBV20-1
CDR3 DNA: TGCAGTGCTTCCGGGACAGGGTTCCGTGAAAAACTGTTTTTT
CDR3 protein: CSASGTGFREKLFF

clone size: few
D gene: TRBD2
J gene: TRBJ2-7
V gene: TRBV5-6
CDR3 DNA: TGTGCCAGCAGCTCGACAGACACTAGCGGCGGCTACGAGCAGTACTTC
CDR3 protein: CASSSTDTSGGYEQYF

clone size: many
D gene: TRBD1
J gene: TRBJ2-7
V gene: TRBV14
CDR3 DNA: TGTGCCAGCAGCCAAGATACAGGGGAGCTTTACGAGCAGTACTTC
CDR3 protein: CASSQDTGELYEQYF

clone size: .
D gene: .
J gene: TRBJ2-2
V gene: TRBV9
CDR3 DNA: TGTGCCAGCAGCGGCGACCTCGGCGGGGAGCTGTTTTTT
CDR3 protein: CASSGDLGGELFF

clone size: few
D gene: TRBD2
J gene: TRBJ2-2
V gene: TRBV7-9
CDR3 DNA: TGTGCCACCAATAGCGGGGACGACACCGGGGAGCTGTTTTTT
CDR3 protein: CATNSGDDTGELFF

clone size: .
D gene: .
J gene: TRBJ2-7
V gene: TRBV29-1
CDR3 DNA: TGCAGCGTTGAGTTGGGACTGCGATACGAGCAGTACTTC
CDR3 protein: CSVELGLRYEQYF

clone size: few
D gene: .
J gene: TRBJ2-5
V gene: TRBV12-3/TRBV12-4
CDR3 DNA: TGTGCCAGCAGTTTCGGGCAGCTTGCCCAGTACTTC
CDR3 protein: CASSFGQLAQYF

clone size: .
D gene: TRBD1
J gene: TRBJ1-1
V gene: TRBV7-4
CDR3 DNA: TGTGCCAGCAGCAATTCCGGGACAGAGGAAAACACTGAAGCTTTCTTT
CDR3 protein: CASSNSGTEENTEAFF

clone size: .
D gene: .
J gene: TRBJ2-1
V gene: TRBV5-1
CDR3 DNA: TGCGCCAGCAGCTTTGAAGGGGTGCCCACCGATGAGCAGTTCTTC
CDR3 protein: CASSFEGVPTDEQFF

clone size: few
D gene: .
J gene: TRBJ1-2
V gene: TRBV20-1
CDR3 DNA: TGCAGTGCTAGATTCCTCCCGGGGCTGAGGGATGGCTACACCTTC
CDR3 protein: CSARFLPGLRDGYTF

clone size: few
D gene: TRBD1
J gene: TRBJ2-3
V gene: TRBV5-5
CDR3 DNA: TGTGCCAGCAGCAGTATTGGACAGGGGCTAGATACGCAGTATTTT
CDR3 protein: CASSSIGQGLDTQYF

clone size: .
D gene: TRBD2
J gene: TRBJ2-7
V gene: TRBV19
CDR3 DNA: TGTGCCAGTAGTTGGGGGACTACCTACGAGCAGTACTTC
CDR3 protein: CASSWGTTYEQYF

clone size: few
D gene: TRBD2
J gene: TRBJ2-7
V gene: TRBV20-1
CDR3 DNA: TGCAGTGCTACCCAGCGGGGGGGCTTATCCTACGAGCAGTACTTC
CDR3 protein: CSATQRGGLSYEQYF

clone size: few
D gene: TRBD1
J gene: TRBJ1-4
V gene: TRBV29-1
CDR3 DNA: TGCAGCGTTGAAGGGAGGGGGCTAACTAATGAAAAACTGTTTTTT
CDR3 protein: CSVEGRGLTNEKLFF

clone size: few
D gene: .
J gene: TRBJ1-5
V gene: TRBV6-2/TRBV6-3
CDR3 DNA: TGTGCCAGCAGCTCTCCCAACCCGACGGGGAAGCCCCAGCATTTT
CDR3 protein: CASSSPNPTGKPQHF

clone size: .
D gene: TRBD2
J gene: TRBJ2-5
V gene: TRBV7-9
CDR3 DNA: TGTGCCAGCAGACCTCGAGCTAGCGGAGACAACCAAGAGACCCAGTACTTC
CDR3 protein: CASRPRASGDNQETQYF

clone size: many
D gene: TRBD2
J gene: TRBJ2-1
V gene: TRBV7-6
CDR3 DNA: TGTGCCAGCAGCTTAGCGCTTGGGCGGGGGGGCTTGTACAATGAGCAGTTCTTC
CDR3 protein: CASSLALGRGGLYNEQFF

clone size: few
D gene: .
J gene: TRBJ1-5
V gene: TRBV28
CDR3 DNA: TGTGCCAGCAGCTTAATGGGGTATTATAGCAATCAGCCCCAGCATTTT
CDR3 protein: CASSLMGYYSNQPQHF

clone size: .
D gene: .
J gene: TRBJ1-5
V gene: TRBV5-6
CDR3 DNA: TGTGCCAGCAGCTCCCTCGAGACCGGCAATCAGCCCCAGCATTTT
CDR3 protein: CASSSLETGNQPQHF

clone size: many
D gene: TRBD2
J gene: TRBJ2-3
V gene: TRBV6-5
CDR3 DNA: TGTGCCAGCAGGATCCTAGCGGGGGCCACAGATACGCAGTATTTT
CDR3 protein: CASRILAGATDTQYF

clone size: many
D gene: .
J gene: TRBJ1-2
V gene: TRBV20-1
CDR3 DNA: TGCAGTGCTAGAGATAAGGGGAGTCTCTATGGCTACACCTTC
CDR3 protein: CSARDKGSLYGYTF

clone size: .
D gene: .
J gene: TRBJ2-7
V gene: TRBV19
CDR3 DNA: TGTACCAGTAGTACATTGGCGGATCCAAACCCTTACGAGCAGTACTTC
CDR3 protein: CTSSTLADPNPYEQYF

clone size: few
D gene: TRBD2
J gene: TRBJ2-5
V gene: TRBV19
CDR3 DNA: TGTGCCAGTAGTATCCCAGCGGGAGAAAACCTCCAAGAGACCCAGTACTTC
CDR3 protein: CASSIPAGENLQETQYF

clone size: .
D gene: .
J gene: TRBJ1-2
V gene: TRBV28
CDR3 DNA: TGTGCCAGCAGTTCTCTCGGGGCTCCGGAGGGCTACACCTTC
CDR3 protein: CASSSLGAPEGYTF

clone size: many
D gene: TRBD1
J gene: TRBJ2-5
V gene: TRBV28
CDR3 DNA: TGTGCCAGCAGCCGCAGGGGGCAAGAGACCCAGTACTTC
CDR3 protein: CASSRRGQETQYF

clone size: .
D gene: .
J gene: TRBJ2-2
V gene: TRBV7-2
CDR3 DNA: TGTGCCAGCAGTCCCGGGGCGTACACCGGGGAGCTGTTTTTT
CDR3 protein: CASSPGAYTGELFF

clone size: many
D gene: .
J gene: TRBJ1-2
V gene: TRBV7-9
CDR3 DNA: TGTGCCAGCAGTTTGGCAGTGCGGGGCTACACCTTC
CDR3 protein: CASSLAVRGYTF

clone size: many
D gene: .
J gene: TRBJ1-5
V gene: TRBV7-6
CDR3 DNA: TGTGCCAGCAGCCCCAGGGGCTACAATCAGCCCCAGCATTTT
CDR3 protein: CASSPRGYNQPQHF

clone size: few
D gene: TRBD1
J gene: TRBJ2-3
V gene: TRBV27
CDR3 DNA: TGTGCCAGCACTTACGGGACAGGGCAGGTAGATACGCAGTATTTT
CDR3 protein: CASTYGTGQVDTQYF

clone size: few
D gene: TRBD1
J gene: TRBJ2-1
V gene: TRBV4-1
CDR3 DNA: TGCGCCAGCAGAGATACGGGACAGACTTTAAATGAGCAGTTCTTC
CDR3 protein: CASRDTGQTLNEQFF

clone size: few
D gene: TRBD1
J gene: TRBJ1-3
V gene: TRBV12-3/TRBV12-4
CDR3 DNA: TGTGCCAGCAGTCCGAGTAACAGGGGGAGAGGAAACACCATATATTTT
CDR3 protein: CASSPSNRGRGNTIYF

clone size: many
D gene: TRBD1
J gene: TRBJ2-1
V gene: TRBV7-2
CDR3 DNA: TGTGCCAGCAGCTTAGAGGGACAGGTTTACAATGAGCAGTTCTTC
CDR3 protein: CASSLEGQVYNEQFF

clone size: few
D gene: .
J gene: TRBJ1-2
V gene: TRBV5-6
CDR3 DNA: TGTGCCAGCAGCTTGTTTTGGACTCAGCTAGAGGTGCGGTACTATGGCTACACCTTC
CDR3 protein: CASSLFWTQLEVRYYGYTF

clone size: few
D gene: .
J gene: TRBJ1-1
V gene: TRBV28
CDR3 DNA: TGTGCCAGCACCGAACCTCCGGGGAGGACTGAAGCTTTCTTT
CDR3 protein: CASTEPPGRTEAFF

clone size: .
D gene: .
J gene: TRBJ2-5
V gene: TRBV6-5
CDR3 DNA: TGTGCCAGCAGCGACAGGAGGTACCAAGAGACCCAGTACTTC
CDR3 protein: CASSDRRYQETQYF

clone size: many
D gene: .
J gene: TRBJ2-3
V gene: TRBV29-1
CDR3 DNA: TGCAGCGTCCCCCCGGGGTTGGGCTATAGCACAGATACGCAGTATTTT
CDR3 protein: CSVPPGLGYSTDTQYF

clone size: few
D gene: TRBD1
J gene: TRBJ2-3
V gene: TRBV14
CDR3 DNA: TGTGCCAGCAGCCCGGGACAGTACACAGATACGCAGTATTTT
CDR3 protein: CASSPGQYTDTQYF

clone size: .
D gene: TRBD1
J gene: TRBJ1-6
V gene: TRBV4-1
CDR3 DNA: TGCGCCAGCAGCCAAGTGGGGACAGCGAGCTCCTATAATTCACCCCTCCACTTT
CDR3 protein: CASSQVGTASSYNSPLHF

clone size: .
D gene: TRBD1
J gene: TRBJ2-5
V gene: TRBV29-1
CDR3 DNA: TGCAGCGTTGGTAGGGACAGGGTGGAGACCCAGTACTTC
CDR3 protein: CSVGRDRVETQYF

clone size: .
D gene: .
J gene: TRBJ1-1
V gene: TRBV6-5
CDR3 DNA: TGTGCCAGCAGACCCAGGGTAGAAGGTACTGAAGCTTTCTTT
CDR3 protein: CASRPRVEGTEAFF

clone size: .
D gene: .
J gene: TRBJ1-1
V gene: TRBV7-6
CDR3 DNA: TGTGCCAGCAGCTTGACGGTATCGAACACTGAAGCTTTCTTT
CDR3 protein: CASSLTVSNTEAFF

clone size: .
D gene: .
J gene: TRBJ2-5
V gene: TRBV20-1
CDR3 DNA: TGCAGTGCTCTACCGAACCATCTCCAAGAGACCCAGTACTTC
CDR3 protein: CSALPNHLQETQYF